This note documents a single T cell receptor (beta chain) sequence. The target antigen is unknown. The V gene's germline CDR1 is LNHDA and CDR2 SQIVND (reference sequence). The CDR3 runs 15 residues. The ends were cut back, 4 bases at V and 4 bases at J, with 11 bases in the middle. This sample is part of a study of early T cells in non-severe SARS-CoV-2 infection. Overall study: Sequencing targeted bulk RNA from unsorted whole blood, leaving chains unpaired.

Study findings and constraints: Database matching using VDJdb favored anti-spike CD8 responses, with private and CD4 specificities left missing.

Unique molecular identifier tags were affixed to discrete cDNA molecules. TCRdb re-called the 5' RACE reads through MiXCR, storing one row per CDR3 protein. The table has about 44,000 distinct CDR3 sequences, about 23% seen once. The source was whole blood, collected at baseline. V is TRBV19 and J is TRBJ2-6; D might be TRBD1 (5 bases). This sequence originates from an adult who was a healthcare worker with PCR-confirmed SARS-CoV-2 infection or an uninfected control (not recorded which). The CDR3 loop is CASSTPGSGANVLTF. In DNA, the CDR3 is TGTGCCAGTAGTACCCCAGGGTCCGGGGCCAACGTCCTGACTTTC. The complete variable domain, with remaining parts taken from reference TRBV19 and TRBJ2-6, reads DGGITQSPKYLFRKEGQNVTLSCEQNLNHDAMYWYRQDPGQGLRLIYYSQIVNDFQKGDIAEGYSVSREKKESFPLTVTSAQKNPTAFYLCASSTPGSGANVLTFGAGSRLTVL.